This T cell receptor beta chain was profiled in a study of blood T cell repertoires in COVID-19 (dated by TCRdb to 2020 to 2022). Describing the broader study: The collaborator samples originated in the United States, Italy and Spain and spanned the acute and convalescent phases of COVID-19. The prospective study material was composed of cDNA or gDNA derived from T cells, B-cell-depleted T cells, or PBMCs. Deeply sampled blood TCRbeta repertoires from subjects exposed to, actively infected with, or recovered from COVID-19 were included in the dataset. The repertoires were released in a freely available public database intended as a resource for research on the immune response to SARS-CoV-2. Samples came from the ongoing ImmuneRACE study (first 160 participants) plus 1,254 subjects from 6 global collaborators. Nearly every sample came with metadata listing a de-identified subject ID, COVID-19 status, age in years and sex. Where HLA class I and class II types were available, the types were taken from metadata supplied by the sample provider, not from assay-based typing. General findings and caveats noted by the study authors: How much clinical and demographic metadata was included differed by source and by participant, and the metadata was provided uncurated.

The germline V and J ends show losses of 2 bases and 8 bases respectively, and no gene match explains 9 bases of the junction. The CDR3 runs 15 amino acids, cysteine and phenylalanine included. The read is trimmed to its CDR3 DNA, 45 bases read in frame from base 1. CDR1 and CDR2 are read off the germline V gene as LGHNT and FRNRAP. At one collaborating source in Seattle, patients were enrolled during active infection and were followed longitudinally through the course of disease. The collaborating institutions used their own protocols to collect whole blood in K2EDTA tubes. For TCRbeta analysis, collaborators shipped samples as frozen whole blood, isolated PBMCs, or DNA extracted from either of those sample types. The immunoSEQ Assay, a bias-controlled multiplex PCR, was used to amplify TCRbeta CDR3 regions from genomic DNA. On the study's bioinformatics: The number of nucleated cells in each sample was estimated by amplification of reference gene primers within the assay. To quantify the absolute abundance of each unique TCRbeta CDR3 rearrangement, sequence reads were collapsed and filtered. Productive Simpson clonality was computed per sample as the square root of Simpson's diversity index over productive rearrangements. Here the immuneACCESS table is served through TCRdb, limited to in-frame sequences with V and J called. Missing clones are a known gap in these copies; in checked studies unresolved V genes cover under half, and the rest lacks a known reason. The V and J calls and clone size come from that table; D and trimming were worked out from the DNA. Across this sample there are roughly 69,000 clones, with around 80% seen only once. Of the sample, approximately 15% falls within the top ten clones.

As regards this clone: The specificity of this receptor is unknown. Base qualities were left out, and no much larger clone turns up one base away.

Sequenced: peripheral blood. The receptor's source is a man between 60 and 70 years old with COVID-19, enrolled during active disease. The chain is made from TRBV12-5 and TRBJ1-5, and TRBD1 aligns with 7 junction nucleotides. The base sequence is TGTGCTAGTGGTTTGATGACAGGGACGATGGAGCCCCAGCATTTT. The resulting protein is CASGLMTGTMEPQHF.